This TCR beta chain was captured in a study of Graves' ophthalmopathy and Graves' hyperthyroidism. Study background: By definition, stable hyperthyroidism involved no ophthalmopathy within 18 months of follow-up.

On this clonotype itself: Antigen unknown.

It was on clinical symptoms, serum thyroxine, TRAb, thyroid ultrasound and orbital computed tomography that diagnosis relied. Scientists amplified the TCR beta CDR3 regions from RNA transcripts. The workflow started with a first-round RT-PCR run with HTBI primers and then moved on to a second-round multiplex PCR. Each CDR3 protein gets one entry after TCRdb re-called the multiplex PCR reads with MiXCR. The sample lists over a million distinct CDR3 sequences, roughly 35% occurring once. V shed 5 bases and J shed 3 bases, with 14 bases lying between them. This CDR3 contains 14 residues. Germline V gene lookup returns CDR1 MNHEY and CDR2 SVGAGI. General study points: Separation of ophthalmopathy from stable hyperthyroidism was achieved by a 13-signature model, at approximately 87% sensitivity and around 81% specificity. Blood contained most expanded thyroid clonotypes exceeding 0.001 frequency.

Sequencing was carried out using peripheral blood or thyroid tissue (not recorded which). V is TRBV6-5 and J is TRBJ2-7, with D unresolved. The sequence derives from an adult man with Graves' hyperthyroidism. The CDR3 bases are TGTGCCAGCAGTGCGTTAAGGACGGACTACGAGCAGTACTTC. It translates to CASSALRTDYEQYF.